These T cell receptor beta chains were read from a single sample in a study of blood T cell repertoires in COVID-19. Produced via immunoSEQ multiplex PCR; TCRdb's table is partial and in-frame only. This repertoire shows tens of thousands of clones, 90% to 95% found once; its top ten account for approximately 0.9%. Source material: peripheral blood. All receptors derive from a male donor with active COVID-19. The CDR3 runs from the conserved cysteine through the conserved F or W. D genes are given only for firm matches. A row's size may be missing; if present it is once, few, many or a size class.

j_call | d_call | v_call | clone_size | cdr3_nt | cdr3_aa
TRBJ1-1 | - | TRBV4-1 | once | TGCGCCAGCAGCCAGCGGGCCCTAAGGACTGAAGCTTTCTTT | CASSQRALRTEAFF
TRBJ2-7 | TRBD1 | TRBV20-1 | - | TGCAGTGCTAGTGGACAGGGGAGATACGAGCAGTACTTC | CSASGQGRYEQYF
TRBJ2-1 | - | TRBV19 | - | TGTGCCAGTAGTATCTACGTGAGCGGCTCCTACAATGAGCAGTTCTTC | CASSIYVSGSYNEQFF
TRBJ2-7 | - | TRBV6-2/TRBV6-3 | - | TGTGCCAGCAGTCCCTTGTACGAGCAGTACTTC | CASSPLYEQYF
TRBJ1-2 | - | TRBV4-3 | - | TGCGCCAGCAGCCAAGGTGGGCCTGCGCGTGGCTACACCTTC | CASSQGGPARGYTF
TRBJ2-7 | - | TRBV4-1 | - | TGCGCCAGCAGCCAAGAATTCAGGGGAGCCTACGAGCAGTACTTC | CASSQEFRGAYEQYF
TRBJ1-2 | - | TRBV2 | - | TGTGCCAGCAGTGAGGGAGGGGAGACCTACACCTTC | CASSEGGETYTF
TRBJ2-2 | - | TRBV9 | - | TGTGCCAGCAGCGCTGCCTTAGGGGCCGGGGAGCTGTTTTTT | CASSAALGAGELFF
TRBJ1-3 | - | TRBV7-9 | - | TGTGCCAGCAGCTTAGGCGGAGGGACCTCTGGAAACACCATATATTTT | CASSLGGGTSGNTIYF
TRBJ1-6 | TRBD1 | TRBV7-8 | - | TGTGCCAGCAGCTCGGACAGGGGGAATTCACCCCTCCACTTT | CASSSDRGNSPLHF
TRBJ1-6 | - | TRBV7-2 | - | TGTGCCAGCAGCTTATCGACTCGTAATTCACCCCTCCACTTT | CASSLSTRNSPLHF
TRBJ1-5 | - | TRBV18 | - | TGTGCCAGCTCACCCGCAGGCCTTGGTCAGCCCCAGCATTTT | CASSPAGLGQPQHF
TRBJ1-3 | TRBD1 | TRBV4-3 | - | TGCGCCAGCAGCCTAAGAGTCAGGGGGGACTCTGGAAACACCATATATTTT | CASSLRVRGDSGNTIYF
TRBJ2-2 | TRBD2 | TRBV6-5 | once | TGTGCCAGTAAAGTTGGGAGGGTCGCCGGGGAGCTGTTTTTT | CASKVGRVAGELFF
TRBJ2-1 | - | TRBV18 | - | TGTGCCAGCTCACCATCGGGGGGCATGTACAATGAGCAGTTCTTC | CASSPSGGMYNEQFF
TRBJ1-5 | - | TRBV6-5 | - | TGTGCCAGCAGTTACGAGGAGGATCAGCCCCAGCATTTT | CASSYEEDQPQHF
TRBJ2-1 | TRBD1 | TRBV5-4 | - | TGTGCCAGCAGCTTACCCGGCACAGGGGGCAATGAGCAGTTCTTC | CASSLPGTGGNEQFF
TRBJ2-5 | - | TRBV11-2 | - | TGTGCCAGCAGCTTAGTCGGGCAGGGCACGGAGACCCAGTACTTC | CASSLVGQGTETQYF
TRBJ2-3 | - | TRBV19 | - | TGTGCCAGTACCGGGTCGCTGACTTCTCGGGATACGCAGTATTTT | CASTGSLTSRDTQYF